A selection of T cell receptor beta chains follows, all from one sample in a study of T cells in localized non-small cell lung cancer. Clones were read by immunoSEQ multiplex PCR, and TCRdb kept only the in-frame ones, dropping some. The sample lists approximately 22,000 clones; approximately 90% were seen once. This specimen was peripheral blood, taken before any cancer treatment. These receptors all come from a male donor at least 60 years old with stage I squamous cell lung carcinoma. The CDR3 runs from the conserved cysteine through the conserved F or W. D genes are given only for firm matches. Expanded clones are given a class, and other clones once, few, many or no size at all.

V gene	CDR3 length	D gene	J gene	clone size	CDR3 protein	CDR3 DNA
TRBV11-3	12	-	TRBJ1-1	-	CASSLPRGQAFF	TGTGCCAGCAGTCTTCCACGGGGTCAGGCTTTCTTT
TRBV9	19	-	TRBJ2-1	-	CASSAGERDPRGFHNEQFF	TGTGCCAGCAGCGCCGGGGAACGGGACCCGCGAGGCTTTCACAATGAGCAGTTCTTC
TRBV7-6	16	TRBD1	TRBJ1-1	-	CASSIGGTGGYTEAFF	TGTGCCAGCAGCATAGGGGGGACAGGGGGCTACACTGAAGCTTTCTTT
TRBV25-1	13	TRBD2	TRBJ2-2	-	CASSGLVTGELFF	TGTGCCAGCTCGGGACTAGTAACCGGGGAGCTGTTTTTT
TRBV18	15	-	TRBJ2-7	-	CASSPKRMVLNEQYF	TGTGCCAGCTCACCAAAGAGGATGGTCCTCAACGAGCAGTACTTC
TRBV19	16	TRBD1	TRBJ1-2	-	CASSIVGDRSVYGYTF	TGTGCCAGTAGTATAGTTGGGGACAGGAGTGTCTATGGCTACACCTTC
TRBV5-8	14	-	TRBJ1-5	-	CASSLRVGNQPQHF	TGTGCCAGCAGCCTCAGGGTTGGCAATCAGCCCCAGCATTTT
TRBV29-1	13	TRBD1	TRBJ2-1	-	CSANDRDRNEQFF	TGCAGCGCCAACGACAGGGACCGCAATGAGCAGTTCTTC
TRBV18	15	TRBD1	TRBJ2-5	-	CASSPIGQVQETQYF	TGTGCCAGCTCACCTATCGGACAGGTCCAAGAGACCCAGTACTTC
TRBV5-5	17	-	TRBJ2-6	-	CASSFAIGSSGANVLTF	TGTGCCAGCAGCTTCGCAATAGGGAGCTCTGGGGCCAACGTCCTGACTTTC
TRBV28	14	-	TRBJ1-2	-	CASSLDGGSYGYTF	TGTGCCAGCAGTTTAGATGGGGGTAGCTATGGCTACACCTTC
TRBV27	14	-	TRBJ1-5	-	CASSLVQGGQPQHF	TGTGCCAGCAGTTTAGTTCAGGGAGGGCAGCCCCAGCATTTT
TRBV27	16	-	TRBJ1-4	-	CASSLGRRVGNEKLFF	TGTGCCAGCAGTTTAGGCCGTCGGGTGGGTAATGAAAAACTGTTTTTT
TRBV27	16	-	TRBJ1-4	-	CASSLGLGGVGEKLFF	TGTGCCAGCAGTTTAGGATTAGGGGGAGTTGGGGAAAAACTGTTTTTT
TRBV5-5	16	-	TRBJ1-2	-	CASSWMSSGPPDGYTF	TGTGCCAGCAGCTGGATGTCGTCAGGTCCCCCGGATGGCTACACCTTC
TRBV9	16	-	TRBJ2-7	-	CASSVAEYRLPYEQYF	TGTGCCAGCAGCGTAGCAGAATACAGACTTCCCTACGAGCAGTACTTC
TRBV11-2	14	-	TRBJ1-1	-	CASSPQTVNTEAFF	TGTGCCAGCAGCCCACAGACGGTGAACACTGAAGCTTTCTTT
TRBV6-1	13	-	TRBJ2-4	-	CASSEVAKNIQYF	TGTGCCAGCAGTGAGGTAGCCAAAAACATTCAGTACTTC
TRBV6-5	13	-	TRBJ1-1	-	CASSYFEAGEAFF	TGTGCCAGCAGTTATTTCGAGGCAGGGGAAGCTTTCTTT
TRBV11-2	18	TRBD1	TRBJ2-7	-	CASSLARGEDRDIYEQYF	TGTGCCAGCAGCTTAGCCAGGGGGGAGGACAGGGATATCTACGAGCAGTACTTC
TRBV7-8	16	TRBD2	TRBJ2-5	few	CASNLLPSGGKETQYF	TGTGCCAGCAATTTGCTGCCTAGCGGGGGGAAAGAGACCCAGTACTTC
TRBV19	15	-	TRBJ1-3	once	CASSRDPSSGNTIYF	TGTGCCAGTAGCCGAGACCCGTCCTCTGGAAACACCATATATTTT
TRBV5-1	13	-	TRBJ1-2	-	CASSREGIYGYTF	TGCGCCAGCAGCCGGGAGGGAATCTATGGCTACACCTTC
TRBV7-8	15	-	TRBJ1-1	few	CASSARGAGSTEAFF	TGTGCCAGCAGCGCCCGAGGGGCCGGGAGCACTGAAGCTTTCTTT
TRBV9	16	TRBD2	TRBJ2-1	-	CASSVEGLASYNEQFF	TGTGCCAGCAGCGTAGAGGGACTAGCATCCTACAATGAGCAGTTCTTC
TRBV19	15	-	TRBJ2-7	-	CASSISGNGDYEQYF	TGTGCCAGTAGTATATCTGGAAATGGGGACTACGAGCAGTACTTC
TRBV25-1	14	TRBD1	TRBJ1-1	-	CASREQGLNTEAFF	TGTGCCAGCAGAGAACAGGGGCTGAACACTGAAGCTTTCTTT
TRBV4-2	18	-	TRBJ1-1	-	CASSPQLRKTGGGTEAFF	TGTGCCAGCAGCCCTCAATTACGGAAGACAGGTGGCGGGACTGAAGCTTTCTTT
TRBV12-2	15	-	TRBJ2-5	-	CASRLAGQGRETQYF	TGTGCAAGTCGCTTAGCGGGACAGGGGAGGGAGACCCAGTACTTC
TRBV28	14	TRBD1	TRBJ1-2	-	CASSPHNRGHGYTF	TGTGCCAGCAGTCCACATAACAGGGGGCATGGCTACACCTTC
TRBV19	14	-	TRBJ1-3	-	CASILGSSGNTIYF	TGTGCCAGTATTCTGGGGTCCTCTGGAAACACCATATATTTT
TRBV5-1	16	TRBD1	TRBJ1-2	-	CASSPGTGISNYGYTF	TGCGCCAGCAGCCCCGGGACAGGGATATCTAACTATGGCTACACCTTC
TRBV6-4	14	-	TRBJ2-2	-	CASSPGALTGELFF	TGTGCCAGCAGTCCGGGGGCACTCACCGGGGAGCTGTTTTTT
TRBV14	15	-	TRBJ1-2	-	CASSQVGASGYGYTF	TGTGCCAGCAGCCAAGTAGGGGCCTCTGGGTATGGCTACACCTTC
TRBV10-2	12	-	TRBJ1-1	-	CASSTGKNEAFF	TGCGCCAGCAGTACAGGGAAGAATGAAGCTTTCTTT
TRBV29-1	13	TRBD1	TRBJ1-1	-	CSAGQLQGVEAFF	TGCAGCGCCGGCCAGCTCCAGGGGGTGGAAGCTTTCTTT
TRBV20-1	11	-	TRBJ2-5	-	CSARGEETQYF	TGCAGTGCCAGGGGTGAAGAGACCCAGTACTTC
TRBV5-5	16	-	TRBJ1-6	-	CASTRVGSPSNSPLHF	TGTGCCAGCACCCGAGTGGGGTCCCCTAGCAATTCACCCCTCCACTTT
TRBV4-3	15	TRBD1	TRBJ2-1	-	CASSPVDRDYNEQFF	TGCGCCAGCAGCCCCGTAGACAGGGACTACAATGAGCAGTTCTTC
TRBV30	14	-	TRBJ1-1	-	CAWNHGTPVTEAFF	TGTGCCTGGAACCATGGGACACCCGTCACTGAAGCTTTCTTT
TRBV2	15	-	TRBJ1-1	-	CASRVEGQTNTEAFF	TGTGCCAGCAGGGTAGAAGGACAGACGAACACTGAAGCTTTCTTT
TRBV10-3	14	-	TRBJ2-2	-	CAISGTSNTGELFF	TGTGCCATCAGTGGGACATCTAACACCGGGGAGCTGTTTTTT
TRBV29-1	14	-	TRBJ1-2	-	CSVVEAGSVYGYTF	TGCAGCGTTGTCGAGGCAGGGAGTGTATATGGCTACACCTTC
TRBV9	17	-	TRBJ1-3	-	CASSVVGGGNSGNTIYF	TGTGCCAGCAGCGTAGTTGGAGGAGGGAACTCTGGAAACACCATATATTTT
TRBV19	16	TRBD1	TRBJ1-6	-	CASREGQGLPISPLHF	TGTGCCAGTAGAGAGGGACAGGGATTGCCCATTTCACCCCTCCACTTT
TRBV7-2	14	-	TRBJ2-2	-	CASSQSLNTGELFF	TGTGCCAGCAGCCAATCCCTAAACACCGGGGAGCTGTTTTTT
TRBV30	17	-	TRBJ2-2	-	CAWSVRRVRANTGELFF	TGTGCCTGGAGTGTTCGGAGGGTCAGGGCGAACACCGGGGAGCTGTTTTTT
TRBV6-1	15	-	TRBJ1-3	-	CASSSGPISGNTIYF	TGTGCCAGCAGCTCGGGACCGATCTCTGGAAACACCATATATTTT
TRBV12-2	20	-	TRBJ1-3	-	CASRSHRGPRGQPSGNTIYF	TGTGCAAGTCGCTCTCACAGGGGGCCCAGGGGACAGCCCAGCGGAAACACCATATATTTT
TRBV6-1	14	TRBD1	TRBJ2-5	-	CASRGQGGVETQYF	TGTGCCAGCAGAGGACAGGGGGGCGTAGAGACCCAGTACTTC
TRBV27	15	-	TRBJ1-2	-	CASTLRADSGYGYTF	TGTGCCAGCACCCTTCGCGCGGACTCGGGCTATGGCTACACCTTC
TRBV19	17	TRBD1	TRBJ2-2	-	CASSIGQGARGTGELFF	TGTGCCAGTAGTATAGGACAGGGGGCGCGGGGCACCGGGGAGCTGTTTTTT
TRBV30	14	TRBD1	TRBJ1-5	-	CAWSGQGATQPQHF	TGTGCCTGGTCTGGACAGGGGGCAACTCAGCCCCAGCATTTT
TRBV18	16	-	TRBJ1-5	-	CASSRANLGSNQPQHF	TGTGCCAGCTCACGCGCAAACCTAGGGAGCAATCAGCCCCAGCATTTT
TRBV9	12	-	TRBJ2-3	-	CASSALTDTQYF	TGTGCCAGCAGCGCCCTCACAGATACGCAGTATTTT
TRBV27	13	-	TRBJ2-7	-	CASSLGGGYEQYF	TGTGCCAGCAGTTTAGGGGGAGGCTACGAGCAGTACTTC
TRBV6-5	15	-	TRBJ1-6	-	CASSPQGSYNSPLHF	TGTGCCAGCAGTCCACAGGGAAGCTATAATTCACCCCTCCACTTT
TRBV7-8	16	-	TRBJ1-5	-	CASSPLPAGTNQPQHF	TGTGCCAGCAGCCCCCTGCCAGCGGGGACCAATCAGCCCCAGCATTTT
TRBV4-2	17	TRBD2	TRBJ2-3	-	CASSPTTSGGRADTQYF	TGTGCCAGCAGCCCCACAACTAGCGGGGGTAGGGCAGATACGCAGTATTTT